The rows below give T cell receptor beta chains drawn from one sample of a study of blood T cell repertoires in COVID-19. Data came from immunoSEQ multiplex PCR; TCRdb stores just in-frame clones and leaves some out. The sample lists about 210,000 clones, about 76% occurring once. Specimen: PBMCs or T cells enriched from blood (not recorded which). The source is a woman between 50 and 59 years old with acute COVID-19. The CDR3 runs from the conserved cysteine through the conserved F or W. The order of the fields is clone size, V gene, D gene, J gene, CDR3 protein, CDR3 DNA. The D gene is left open where the match is weak. Clone size appears in some rows only: once, few, many, or a class for an expanded clone.

>.|TRBV6-5|TRBD1|TRBJ2-7
CASSRSRDRESEQYF
TGTGCCAGCAGCCGAAGCCGGGACAGGGAGTCCGAGCAGTACTTC
>once|TRBV28|TRBD2|TRBJ2-1
CASSSSGNSLAYNEQFF
TGTGCCAGCAGCAGTAGCGGGAACAGCTTAGCTTACAATGAGCAGTTCTTC
>.|TRBV27|TRBD1|TRBJ2-5
CASSLFPGQGIMETQYF
TGTGCCAGCAGTTTGTTCCCGGGACAGGGGATAATGGAGACCCAGTACTTC
>.|TRBV10-3|TRBD1|TRBJ1-1
CAIRTGGFRTEAFF
TGTGCCATCAGGACAGGGGGCTTTCGCACTGAAGCTTTCTTT
>.|TRBV6-5|TRBD2|TRBJ2-1
CASVPGAGGNNEQFF
TGTGCCAGCGTCCCCGGGGCGGGGGGGAACAATGAGCAGTTCTTC
>few|TRBV7-9|TRBD1|TRBJ1-3
CASSQPDRGGNTIYF
TGTGCCAGCAGCCAGCCCGACAGGGGTGGAAACACCATATATTTT
>.|TRBV6-2/TRBV6-3|.|TRBJ2-7
CASSSAGATDRGYEQYF
TGTGCCAGCAGTTCTGCGGGGGCAACGGACAGAGGCTACGAGCAGTACTTC
>.|TRBV28|TRBD1|TRBJ2-7
CAAWDRGSLEQYF
TGTGCGGCCTGGGACAGGGGAAGTCTCGAGCAGTACTTC
>.|TRBV20-1|TRBD1|TRBJ1-2
CRDREGYTF
TGCAGGGACAGGGAAGGCTACACCTTC
>.|TRBV6-1|TRBD1|TRBJ1-4
CASSEGDRGGKLFF
TGTGCCAGCAGTGAGGGGGACAGGGGCGGAAAACTGTTTTTT
>.|TRBV7-3|TRBD1|TRBJ2-3
CASRNKGATTDTQYF
TGTGCCAGCAGAAATAAGGGGGCCACCACAGATACGCAGTATTTT
>few|TRBV5-6|.|TRBJ2-7
CASSLQNYEQYF
TGTGCCAGCAGCCTCCAGAACTACGAGCAGTACTTC
>few|TRBV11-3|TRBD1|TRBJ2-1
CASSSGTADYNEQFF
TGTGCCAGCAGCTCCGGGACAGCCGACTACAATGAGCAGTTCTTC
>.|TRBV7-9|.|TRBJ2-5
CASSLGGAYQETQYF
TGTGCCAGCAGCTTAGGAGGAGCGTACCAAGAGACCCAGTACTTC
>.|TRBV7-2|.|TRBJ2-5
CASSLAGQKETQYF
TGTGCCAGCAGCTTAGCTGGGCAGAAAGAGACCCAGTACTTC
>.|TRBV27|.|TRBJ1-2
CASSPGTLGWSNYGYTF
TGTGCCAGCAGTCCCGGGACACTTGGGTGGTCTAACTATGGCTACACCTTC
>.|TRBV19|TRBD1|TRBJ1-4
CASSISPTGVIEKLFF
TGTGCCAGTAGTATCTCCCCCACAGGGGTGATTGAAAAACTGTTTTTT
>.|TRBV7-2|.|TRBJ2-1
CASSLPAYNEQFF
TGTGCCAGCAGCTTACCAGCCTACAATGAGCAGTTCTTC
>.|TRBV27|TRBD2|TRBJ2-7
CASSLSSGEYEQYF
TGTGCCAGCAGTTTATCTAGCGGGGAGTACGAGCAGTACTTC
>.|TRBV5-4|TRBD1|TRBJ2-7
CASSLAVGQVYEQYF
TGTGCCAGCAGCTTGGCCGTAGGACAGGTCTACGAGCAGTACTTC
>.|TRBV6-5|TRBD1|TRBJ1-5
CASNRGGNQPQHF
TGTGCCAGCAACAGGGGTGGCAATCAGCCCCAGCATTTT
>.|TRBV2|TRBD2|TRBJ2-3
CASSEGLASGGADTQYF
TGTGCCAGCAGTGAAGGTCTGGCTAGCGGGGGAGCAGATACGCAGTATTTT
>.|TRBV18|.|TRBJ2-7
CASSPGGFSYEQYF
TGTGCCAGCTCACCGGGGGGTTTCTCCTACGAGCAGTACTTC
>.|TRBV7-6|TRBD1|TRBJ2-7
CASSWTGGISGEQYF
TGTGCCAGCAGCTGGACAGGGGGAATCTCCGGCGAGCAGTACTTC
>once|TRBV14|.|TRBJ2-4
CASSFGTVNIQYF
TGTGCCAGCAGCTTCGGGACTGTTAACATTCAGTACTTC
>.|TRBV28|TRBD2|TRBJ2-7
CASLRPGGYEQYF
TGTGCCAGTCTCAGACCGGGGGGCTACGAGCAGTACTTC
>.|TRBV25-1|TRBD1|TRBJ1-4
CASRRQGNEKLFF
TGTGCCAGCCGCCGACAGGGGAATGAAAAACTGTTTTTT
>.|TRBV30|.|TRBJ2-1
CAWPSGEQFF
TGTGCCTGGCCCTCGGGTGAGCAGTTCTTC
>.|TRBV12-3/TRBV12-4|.|TRBJ2-1
CASTLGVGEQFF
TGTGCCAGCACCCTCGGGGTAGGTGAGCAGTTCTTC
>.|TRBV27|TRBD2|TRBJ2-7
CASSSNRGTGTRAYEQYF
TGTGCCAGCAGTTCGAATCGGGGAACCGGGACTAGGGCCTACGAGCAGTACTTC
>once|TRBV7-2|.|TRBJ1-1
CASSLQGLMTEAFF
TGTGCCAGCAGCTTACAGGGGCTGATGACTGAAGCTTTCTTT
>.|TRBV2|.|TRBJ2-3
CASTPTDTQYF
TGTGCCAGCACCCCTACAGATACGCAGTATTTT
>.|TRBV3-1/TRBV3-2|.|TRBJ2-2
CASSHGTLNTGELFF
TGTGCCAGCAGCCACGGGACACTAAACACCGGGGAGCTGTTTTTT
>.|TRBV7-2|.|TRBJ2-3
CASSPADKILTDTQYF
TGTGCCAGCAGCCCCGCCGACAAGATACTCACAGATACGCAGTATTTT
>.|TRBV2|.|TRBJ1-5
CASRHNRVANQPQHF
TGTGCCAGCAGACACAACCGGGTAGCCAATCAGCCCCAGCATTTT
>.|TRBV11-2|TRBD2|TRBJ2-1
CASSSAGLALNEQFF
TGTGCCAGCAGCTCGGCAGGACTAGCGTTAAATGAGCAGTTCTTC
>.|TRBV11-2|TRBD2|TRBJ2-7
CASSWGLAGGYEQYF
TGTGCCAGCAGCTGGGGACTAGCGGGTGGCTACGAGCAGTACTTC
>few|TRBV5-1|TRBD1|TRBJ2-7
CASSLGTGLGEQYF
TGCGCCAGCAGCTTAGGGACAGGCTTAGGGGAGCAGTACTTC
>.|TRBV29-1|TRBD2|TRBJ2-1
CSARLAGVHEQFF
TGCAGCGCGAGACTAGCGGGAGTTCATGAGCAGTTCTTC
>.|TRBV10-3|TRBD1|TRBJ2-7
CATTNVGTGSSEQYF
TGTGCCACCACGAACGTCGGGACAGGGTCTTCCGAGCAGTACTTC